The next 2 T cell receptor beta chains were all read from a single sample in a study of cytomegalovirus exposure and HLA in healthy donors (dated by TCRdb to the late 2010s). The library was produced with the immunoSEQ multiplex PCR assay. For the multiplex PCR, a mixture combining 60 forward primers for TCR Vbeta segments and 13 reverse primers for TCR Jbeta segments was used. TCRdb stores this immuneACCESS table with in-frame sequences only. Part of the clones is absent; in the studies checked, under half of the shortfall reflects unresolved V genes, and no reason is known for the rest. Present in this sample are about 190,000 clones, 65% to 85% of which were seen just once. The ten largest clones take up about 1.5% of the sample. The source material was PBMCs. These receptors came from a woman between 18 and 29 years old in good health and CMV-seronegative.

This chain connects TRBV7-9 to TRBJ1-1, with a tentative D call TRBD1 (6 bases). Germline V lookup: CDR1 SEHNR, CDR2 FQNEAQ (reference sequence). V dropped 5 bases and J dropped 1 base, with 8 bases sitting between them. This CDR3 spans 13 amino acids. CDR3 in amino acids: CASSTQGNTEAFF. The CDR3 bases are TGTGCCAGCAGCACACAGGGGAACACTGAAGCTTTCTTT.

The V call is TRBV4-1, the J call TRBJ1-5; D call uncertain. This CDR3 comprises 15 residues. Germline values: CDR1 MGHRA, CDR2 YSYEKL. V lost 3 bases and J 4 bases, leaving 13 bases between the germline ends. CDR3 protein: CASSHTAGRNQPQHF. The CDR3 region has the DNA TGCGCCAGCAGCCACACGGCGGGCCGGAATCAGCCCCAGCATTTT.